This entry describes one T cell receptor beta chain. These data are taken from a study of technical replicates of blood from a handful of donors. Per germline, CDR1 SEHNR and CDR2 FQNEAQ (reference sequence). The V gene end was trimmed by 6 bases and the J gene end by 9 bases; junction bases not matched to a gene: 16. The CDR3 consists of 17 residues. This table comes from immunoSEQ multiplex PCR, and its TCRdb copy is limited to in-frame clones, with some not included. The sample has about 100,000 clones; 90% to 95% are singletons. The rearrangement uses TRBV7-9 and TRBJ2-1, with 11 bases matching TRBD2. The clonotype comes from a human donor in good health. Input material: T cells isolated from PBMCs. In DNA form, the CDR3 reads TGTGCCAGCAGTCATAGCGGGAGGGCCCATTTATTCAGTGAGCAGTTCTTC. It codes for CASSHSGRAHLFSEQFF.